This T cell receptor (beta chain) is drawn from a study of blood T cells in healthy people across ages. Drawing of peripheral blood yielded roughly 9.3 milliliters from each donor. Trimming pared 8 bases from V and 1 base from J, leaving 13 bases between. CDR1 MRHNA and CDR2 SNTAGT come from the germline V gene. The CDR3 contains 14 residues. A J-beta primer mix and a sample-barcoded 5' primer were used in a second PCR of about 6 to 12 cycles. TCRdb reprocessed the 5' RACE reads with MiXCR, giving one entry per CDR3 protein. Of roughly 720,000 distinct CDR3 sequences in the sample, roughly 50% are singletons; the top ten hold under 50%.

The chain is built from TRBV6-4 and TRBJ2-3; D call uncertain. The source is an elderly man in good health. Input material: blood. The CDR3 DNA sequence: TGTGCCAGCCAAGTGTTCCCGGGCACAGATACGCAGTATTTT. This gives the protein CASQVFPGTDTQYF.